These 18 T cell receptor beta chains originate from one sample sequenced in a study of somatic mutations in cytotoxic T cells in rheumatoid arthritis. Only in-frame clones appear in the TCRdb table, and some are missing; sequencing was by immunoSEQ multiplex PCR. The data show about 4,200 clones, around 70% seen once. Material: CD8+ T cells sorted from blood. The receptors come from an adult with rheumatoid arthritis.

The genes are TRBV27 and TRBJ2-7; 8 bases agree with TRBD2. Germline CDR1 reads MNHEY; CDR2 reads SMNVEV (reference sequence). V was clipped by 5 bases and J by 5 bases; unmatched bases: 8. This CDR3 is built from 14 residues. CDR3 coding DNA: TGTGCCAGCAGTCCCTTCGGGGGGGCGAACGAGCAGTACTTC. It codes for CASSPFGGANEQYF.

The table lists this clone with a few counts. The chain links TRBV9 to TRBJ1-6; 9 bases are a match to TRBD1. V lost 0 bases, J lost 11 bases, and 6 bases stayed unmatched. The germline V gene encodes CDR1 SGDLS and CDR2 YYNGEE. The CDR3 loop spans 15 amino acids. This CDR3 reads CASSVEGTGRAPLHF. The CDR3 coding sequence is TGTGCCAGCAGCGTAGAGGGGACAGGGCGGGCACCCCTCCACTTT.

The chain uses TRBV7-2 and TRBJ2-4; D ambiguous. This CDR3 is 15 amino acids long. Germline CDR1 is SGHTA and CDR2 is FQGNSA. With 4 bases removed from V and 0 bases from J, the gap between germline ends came to 10 bases. The CDR3 is CASSSNRLAKNIQYF. The CDR3 nucleotides read TGTGCCAGCAGCTCAAACCGCTTAGCCAAAAACATTCAGTACTTC.

The chain couples TRBV2 to TRBJ1-1; D is unclear. Germline V gives CDR1 SNHLY, CDR2 FYNNEI. The CDR3 has 11 amino acids. With 0 bases removed from V and 8 bases from J, the gap between germline ends came to 4 bases. The CDR3 DNA is TGTGCCAGCAGTGAAGCAGGGGAAGCTTTCTTT. Translation gives CASSEAGEAFF.

This chain links TRBV2 with TRBJ1-4, with D possibly being TRBD1 (5 bases). Germline V gene sequence: CDR1 SNHLY, CDR2 FYNNEI. CDR3 length: 14 residues. Between the trimmed V and J ends, which lost 9 bases and 2 bases, there was a span of 13 bases. This chain's CDR3 is CARGLGGTNEKLFF. The CDR3 DNA reads as TGTGCCAGAGGCCTCGGGGGGACTAATGAAAAACTGTTTTTT.

This clone is medium-sized. This chain links TRBV27 with TRBJ1-6; D is perhaps TRBD1 (5 bases). V lost 6 bases, J lost 7 bases, and 7 bases lay in between. The germline V gene has CDR1 MNHEY and CDR2 SMNVEV (reference sequence). The CDR3 is 12 amino acids. The CDR3 is CASSRANSPLHF. CDR3 DNA sequence: TGTGCCAGCAGCAGGGCCAATTCACCCCTCCACTTT.

The J gene is TRBJ1-2, the V gene TRBV5-4, with D maybe TRBD1 (5 bases). CDR3 size: 15 residues. V lost 4 bases, J lost 1 base, and 14 bases lay in between. Per the germline V gene, CDR1 is SGHNT and CDR2 is YYREEE (reference sequence). The CDR3 protein is CASSRSSGSNYGYTF. The DNA for the CDR3 is TGTGCCAGCAGCCGTTCGTCAGGGAGTAACTATGGCTACACCTTC. Using reference TRBV5-4 and TRBJ1-2 for the parts outside the CDR3, the full variable domain is ETGVTQSPTHLIKTRGQQVTLRCSSQSGHNTVSWYQQALGQGPQFIFQYYREEENGRGNFPPRFSGLQFPNYSSELNVNALELDDSALYLCASSRSSGSNYGYTFGSGTRLTVV.

This sequence joins TRBV21-1 and TRBJ1-2; TRBD1, the table's D call, was not compared with the DNA. TRBV21-1 has pseudogene status. This CDR3 is 18 amino acids long. The CDR3 reads CASSKGGTGGVRGYGYTF. The CDR3 DNA follows: TGTGCCAGCAGCAAAGGAGGGACAGGGGGCGTGAGGGGCTATGGCTACACCTTC.

The rearrangement links TRBV9 to TRBJ1-2, with TRBD1 as a possible D gene (6 bases). Deletions cut 7 bases from V and 1 base from J, with 14 bases between. Germline loops: CDR1 SGDLS, CDR2 YYNGEE. CDR3 length: 14 residues. The chain's CDR3 is CASGGTSYNYGYTF. For the CDR3, the DNA is TGTGCCAGCGGGGGGACATCTTATAACTATGGCTACACCTTC.

The chain uses TRBV6-5 and TRBJ1-1; D might be TRBD1 (6 bases). Germline CDR1 MNHEY, CDR2 SVGAGI. The CDR3 is made up of 13 amino acids. V lost 4 bases, J lost 6 bases, and 12 bases lay in between. The CDR3 sequence is CASSWGTPSEAFF. CDR3 DNA: TGTGCCAGCAGTTGGGGGACACCCTCTGAAGCTTTCTTT.

The V call is TRBV7-2, the J call TRBJ2-7, with TRBD2 matching over 7 bases. Germline V gives CDR1 SGHTA, CDR2 FQGNSA. V trimming: 1 base; J trimming: 6 bases; junction bases outside the gene matches: 0. The CDR3 covers 12 residues. In DNA, the CDR3 is TGTGCCAGCAGCTTAGGGGGGGGCGAGCAGTACTTC. It yields the protein CASSLGGGEQYF.

This clone occurred a few times. J is TRBJ2-7 and V is TRBV15, with 13 nucleotides matching TRBD2. The V and J ends lost 8 bases and 7 bases, in that order; junction bases with no gene match: 5. CDR1 and CDR2 (germline): LNHNV, YYDKDF (reference sequence). This CDR3 comprises 13 residues. The CDR3: CATAGLAGEEQYF. The CDR3, as DNA: TGTGCCACCGCCGGACTAGCGGGGGAAGAGCAGTACTTC.

The chain employs TRBV4-2 and TRBJ2-1; D might be TRBD1 or TRBD2, each matching 6 bases. The CDR3 is made up of 15 amino acids. Germline lookup yields CDR1 LGHNA and CDR2 YNFKEQ. Trimming took 1 base from V and 7 from J, leaving 14 bases between them. The CDR3 DNA reads as TGTGCCAGCAGCCAAGTTCCCGGGGGCGTAAATGAGCAGTTCTTC. This encodes CASSQVPGGVNEQFF.

This chain connects TRBV19 to TRBJ2-2; D remains unclear. There are 12 residues in the CDR3. The germline gives CDR1 LNHDA, CDR2 SQIVND (reference sequence). V was cut by 6 bases and J by 1 base, with 3 bases left in between. The CDR3 region is CASRRNTGELFF. CDR3 nucleotide sequence: TGTGCCAGTAGGAGGAACACCGGGGAGCTGTTTTTT.

This clone appeared a few times. V is TRBV9 and J is TRBJ1-1; D gene ambiguous. This CDR3 has 16 amino acids. V lost 4 bases to trimming and J lost 0 bases, with 16 bases between them. From germline, CDR1 is SGDLS and CDR2 YYNGEE. In DNA, the CDR3 is TGTGCCAGCAGCCCCCCGGTCAGAGGACTGAACACTGAAGCTTTCTTT. Its translation: CASSPPVRGLNTEAFF. The complete variable domain, with remaining parts taken from reference TRBV9 and TRBJ1-1, reads DSGVTQTPKHLITATGQRVTLRCSPRSGDLSVYWYQQSLDQGLQFLIQYYNGEERAKGNILERFSAQQFPDLHSELNLSSLELGDSALYFCASSPPVRGLNTEAFFGQGTRLTVV.

V gene TRBV27 combines with J gene TRBJ2-1; 10 bases match TRBD2. V dropped 4 bases and J dropped 8; count of bases not matched to a gene: 8. The CDR3 length is 15 residues. Germline CDR1 is MNHEY and CDR2 is SMNVEV (reference sequence). The CDR3 sequence: CASSYMGLASDEQFF. In DNA, the CDR3 is TGTGCCAGCAGTTATATGGGACTAGCGTCCGATGAGCAGTTCTTC.

The V and J genes are TRBV11-2 and TRBJ1-1; D is unresolved. Germline loops: CDR1 SGHAT, CDR2 FQNNGV. Between the trimmed V and J ends, which lost 4 bases and 1 base, there was a span of 10 bases. This CDR3 has 14 amino acids. DNA for the CDR3: TGTGCCAGCAGCTACGTCGGAGGGAACACTGAAGCTTTCTTT. It yields the protein CASSYVGGNTEAFF.

V is TRBV5-5 and J is TRBJ1-4; the D gene is possibly TRBD1 (6 bases). The V gene lost 4 bases and the J gene lost 7 bases, with 17 bases spanning the gap. Germline-derived CDR1 and CDR2 are SGHKS and YYEKEE (reference sequence). The CDR3 has 15 residues. CDR3 DNA sequence: TGTGCCAGCAGCCCTCAGACAGGCATTAGTGAAAAACTGTTTTTT. Amino acids: CASSPQTGISEKLFF.